Listed below are T cell receptor beta chains from one sample, sequenced in a study of T cell changes during pregnancy in multiple sclerosis. The data were produced by immunoSEQ multiplex PCR, yet TCRdb's version contains in-frame clones alone and is incomplete. The table shows 60,000 or so clones, with around 91% occurring only once. Sequencing was performed on peripheral blood, taken in the second trimester of pregnancy. The receptors originated from a female donor in good health, enrolled as a control in a pregnancy study. Each CDR3 is given with its conserved first and last residue. The order of the fields is J gene, V gene, CDR3 protein.

TRBJ2-5 TRBV27 CASRLLAAQETQYF
TRBJ2-7 TRBV30 CAWRTSGFYEQYF
TRBJ1-5 TRBV29-1 CSVGGQYSNQPQHF
TRBJ2-7 TRBV18 CASSPPTANYEQYF
TRBJ2-4 TRBV5-8 CASSLALGGSGNIQYF
TRBJ2-7 TRBV19 CASSTPGTVVYEQYF
TRBJ1-2 TRBV30 CAWSEAGLSNYGYTF
TRBJ2-2 TRBV9 CASSVPAGELFF
TRBJ1-4 TRBV19 CASSNAFTNEKLFF
TRBJ1-3 TRBV2 CAIRPGAGNTIYF
TRBJ1-2 TRBV28 CASNTGNYGYTF
TRBJ1-2 TRBV27 CASSLSVGGAGYTF
TRBJ2-5 TRBV6-6 CASTSNGETQYF
TRBJ1-1 TRBV5-4 CASSFGSNTEAFF
TRBJ1-2 TRBV5-1 CASSLNRAGADGYTF
TRBJ1-1 TRBV25-1 CASRWLTEAFF
TRBJ2-7 TRBV10-3 CAISEGLAGYEQYF